Below are 6 T cell receptor beta chains sequenced from a single sample in a study of regulatory T cells in long-lasting Graves disease. Through Arm-PCR of CDR3 regions and iRepertoire HTBI primers, TCR beta libraries were built. TCRdb re-analysed the multiplex PCR reads in MiXCR, keeping a single row per CDR3 protein. The sample carries around 460,000 distinct CDR3 sequences, 20% to 25% recorded once. Time point: persistent/refractory GD, antithyroid drugs over 5 years with positive TRAb. With RNA extracted from PBMCs as input, the TCR library was made. Here the sequenced sample was peripheral blood mononuclear cells (PBMCs), taken when the disease was refractory, from a patient treated with antithyroid drugs. The receptors originated from a female donor with Graves disease.

The chain employs TRBV11-3 and TRBJ2-5; 9 bases fit TRBD1. The germline gives CDR1 SGHNT, CDR2 YENEEA. The V segment lost 5 bases and the J segment 5 bases; nucleotides outside the gene matches: 6. CDR3 length equals 14 residues. The CDR3 coding sequence is TGTGCCAGCAGCCCGGGGACAGGGAGCGAGACCCAGTACTTC. This gives the protein CASSPGTGSETQYF.

With respect to this clonotype: Possible read error: a much larger clone is one base away. The chain is built from TRBV20-1 and TRBJ1-5; D is unclear. CDR1 is DFQATT and CDR2 is SNEGSKA in the germline V gene (reference sequence). CDR3 length equals 13 residues. The CDR3 DNA is TGCAGTGCTAGTGGGGTTAGCAATCAGCCCCGGCATTTT. Translating gives CSASGVSNQPRHF.

Points on this clonotype: With a much larger clone just one base away, this may be a read error. The V gene is TRBV19, the J gene TRBJ1-2; D is undetermined. The CDR3 has 14 amino acids. Deletions cut 2 bases from V and 10 bases from J, with 17 bases between. Germline assignment: CDR1 LNHDA and CDR2 SQIVND (reference sequence). CDR3 sequence (DNA): TGTGCCAGTAGTATAAACGCACCCCTGGACGACTACACCTTC. Its protein product is CASSINAPLDDYTF.

The sample holds many counts of this clonotype. The chain employs TRBV19 and TRBJ1-2; a possible D gene is TRBD1 (6 bases). The germline V gene encodes CDR1 LNHDA and CDR2 SQIVND (reference sequence). The length of the CDR3 is 13 residues. With 5 bases removed from V and 9 bases from J, the gap between germline ends came to 16 bases. CDR3 in DNA: TGTGCCAGTAGTCCAGCTACAGGGCCGAGCTACACCTTC. Translation: CASSPATGPSYTF.

The sample holds many counts of this clonotype. This chain links TRBV3-1 with TRBJ2-5; D remains unclear. Germline V CDR1 and CDR2: LGHDT, YNNKEL (reference sequence). The V and J ends lost 0 bases and 5 bases respectively, with 7 bases between them. The CDR3 loop spans 13 amino acids. CDR3 sequence: CASSQDVRETQYF. DNA of the CDR3: TGTGCCAGCAGCCAAGACGTCCGGGAGACCCAGTACTTC.

This clonotype was found once. This chain links TRBV19 with TRBJ1-5, with D maybe TRBD1 (6 bases). Per germline, CDR1 LNHDA and CDR2 SQIVND (reference sequence). The CDR3 spans 16 residues. V was shortened by 4 bases and J by 7 bases, with 20 bases between the two germline ends. The CDR3 nucleotides read TGTGCCAGTAGTAAGACGGCGGGGGGGGCAGGGCAGCCCCAGCATTTT. This sequence encodes CASSKTAGGAGQPQHF. Drawing the rest from reference TRBV19 and TRBJ1-5, the complete variable domain is DGGITQSPKYLFRKEGQNVTLSCEQNLNHDAMYWYRQDPGQGLRLIYYSQIVNDFQKGDIAEGYSVSREKKESFPLTVTSAQKNPTAFYLCASSKTAGGAGQPQHFGDGTRLSIL.